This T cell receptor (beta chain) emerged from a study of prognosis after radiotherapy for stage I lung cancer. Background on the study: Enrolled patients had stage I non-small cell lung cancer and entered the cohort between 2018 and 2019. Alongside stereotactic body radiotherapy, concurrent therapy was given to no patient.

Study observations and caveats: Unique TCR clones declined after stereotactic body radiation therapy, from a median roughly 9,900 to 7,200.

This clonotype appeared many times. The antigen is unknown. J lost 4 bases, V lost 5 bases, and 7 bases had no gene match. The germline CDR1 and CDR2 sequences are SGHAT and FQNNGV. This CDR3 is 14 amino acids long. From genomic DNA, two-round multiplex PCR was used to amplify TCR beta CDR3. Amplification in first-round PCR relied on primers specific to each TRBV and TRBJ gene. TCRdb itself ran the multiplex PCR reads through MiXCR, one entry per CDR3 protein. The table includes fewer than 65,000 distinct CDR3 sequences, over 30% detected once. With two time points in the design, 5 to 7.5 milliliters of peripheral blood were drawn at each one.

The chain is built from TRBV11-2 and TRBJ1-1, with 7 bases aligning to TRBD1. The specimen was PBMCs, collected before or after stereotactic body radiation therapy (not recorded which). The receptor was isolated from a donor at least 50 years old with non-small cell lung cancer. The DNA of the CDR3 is TGTGCCAGCAGCCCAGGGGGGGGCCTCACTGAAGCTTTCTTT. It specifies CASSPGGGLTEAFF.